This T cell receptor beta chain was identified in a study of early T cells in non-severe SARS-CoV-2 infection (dated by TCRdb to about 2021). Broadly, across the study: Bulk RNA from unsorted whole blood was used for TCR sequencing, so alpha and beta chains could not be paired.

Libraries were built with 5' RACE. Instrument on record: NextSeq 500. The TCR library protocol attached unique molecular identifiers to individual cDNA molecules to correct for sequencing error and PCR bias. TCR alpha and beta chains were both sequenced, and the abundances of alpha and beta sequences in each sample were closely correlated with each other. The published analysis was carried out like this. Decombinator V4 was used to annotate the V gene, J gene and CDR3 of the TCR sequences. TCRs were defined as expanded if a significant change between any two time points was detected under a Poisson model with p below 0.0001. TCR abundances were normalised to the total number of TCRs sequenced in each sample and reported as counts per million. TRAV1-2 paired with TRAJ12, TRAJ20 or TRAJ33 defined MAIT TCRs, while TRAV10 paired with TRAJ18 defined iNKT TCRs. A search of VDJdb, accessed on 1 November 2021, was run for TCRs annotated to CMV, EBV and SARS-CoV-2, with TCRs annotated for multiple antigens excluded. TCRdb's own reprocessing of the public reads used fastp at Q25 and MiXCR and kept productive beta chains. CDR3 protein duplicates are merged, each entry listing the most common genes and DNA. What appears here as the V and J calls and clone size reflects TCRdb's work, not the paper's. This sample comprises about 46,000 distinct CDR3 sequences, roughly 5.7% of them detected only once. About 5.4% of the sample belongs to the ten largest clones.

Overall study results and their limits: VDJdb matching was skewed toward anti-spike CD8 responses and likely underestimated virus-specific expansions by missing private and CD4 specificities.

The CDR3 sequence holds 14 residues, the cysteine and phenylalanine included. The sequence is cut down to CDR3 DNA, 42 bases in frame from base 1. The germline V gene (reference sequence) provides CDR1 LGHDT and CDR2 YNNKEL. Trimming at the junction amounts to 3 bases on V and 2 bases on J, and the germline ends lie 7 bases apart. This was a case-control study nested in a cohort of healthcare workers in London, UK, who had nasopharyngeal swab PCR tests and blood samples taken every week. Between 23 and 31 March 2020, the week of the UK lockdown, healthcare workers were enrolled and then followed up weekly for as long as 16 weeks. Concerning this clonotype: What antigen it recognizes has not been identified. The input lacks base qualities; no much larger clone sits a single base away.

This receptor was taken from an adult who was a healthcare worker with PCR-confirmed SARS-CoV-2 infection or an uninfected control (not recorded which). The chain uses TRBV3-1 and TRBJ2-2; the D gene could be either TRBD1 or TRBD2, each agreeing at 5 bases. The sequenced sample was whole blood, obtained at baseline. The sequenced DNA: TGTGCCAGCAGCCAGGGACCCAACACCGGGGAGCTGTTTTTT. The resulting protein is CASSQGPNTGELFF.